Each of the 28 T cell receptor beta chains below was sequenced from the same sample in a study of blood T cell repertoires in COVID-19. Sequencing was performed with immunoSEQ multiplex PCR; in TCRdb, only in-frame clones are kept and a portion is missing. Found here are about 82,000 clones, about 76% of them singletons; the top ten hold about 40%. The sample consisted of peripheral blood. These receptor sequences come from a man older than 75 with acute or convalescent COVID-19.

The CDR3 region is CASSLTGRDEQYF. The CDR3 coding sequence is TGTGCCAGCAGCTTAACCGGGCGGGACGAGCAGTACTTC. The chain carries TRBV7-3 and TRBJ2-7; D may be TRBD2 (5 bases). This CDR3 spans 13 amino acids. CDR1 SGHTA and CDR2 FQGTGA come from the germline V gene. The ends were cut back, 0 bases at V and 5 bases at J, with 8 bases in the middle.

The rearrangement uses TRBV5-4 and TRBJ2-5, with D possibly matching TRBD1 (5 bases). Germline V gene lookup returns CDR1 SGHNT and CDR2 YYREEE (reference sequence). V was cut by 0 bases and J by 1 base, with 16 bases left in between. The CDR3 has 17 residues. For the CDR3, the DNA is TGTGCCAGCAGCTTGGAAAGGGCGACAGCGACCCAAGAGACCCAGTACTTC. It is translated as CASSLERATATQETQYF.

A single count supports this clone. The chain uses TRBV5-1 and TRBJ1-2; D is unresolved. V lost 0 bases and J lost 6, with 9 bases in between. Per germline, CDR1 SGHRS and CDR2 YFSETQ. CDR3 length: 13 amino acids. CDR3 residues: CASSLAMGDGYTF. CDR3 DNA: TGCGCCAGCAGCTTGGCCATGGGCGATGGCTACACCTTC. Using reference TRBV5-1 and TRBJ1-2 for the parts outside the CDR3, the full variable domain is KAGVTQTPRYLIKTRGQQVTLSCSPISGHRSVSWYQQTPGQGLQFLFEYFSETQRNKGNFPGRFSGRQFSNSRSEMNVSTLELGDSALYLCASSLAMGDGYTFGSGTRLTVV.

V and J are TRBV7-9 and TRBJ2-1; D is perhaps TRBD2 (5 bases). V lost 4 bases, J lost 7 bases, and 8 bases lay in between. The CDR3 covers 12 residues. Per germline, CDR1 SEHNR and CDR2 FQNEAQ (reference sequence). This CDR3 is CASSSLANEQFF. CDR3 DNA: TGTGCCAGCAGCTCATTAGCGAATGAGCAGTTCTTC.

This sequence joins TRBV24-1 and TRBJ2-2; weak D call: TRBD1 (6 bases). The germline gives CDR1 KGHDR, CDR2 SFDVKD. The V and J ends lost 4 bases and 4 bases respectively, with 15 bases between them. The CDR3 is 16 amino acids. In DNA, the CDR3 is TGTGCCACCAGTGACCTACAGGGCTCGACCACCGGGGAGCTGTTTTTT. Translated: CATSDLQGSTTGELFF.

This chain joins TRBV20-1 and TRBJ2-3; the D is unclear. The germline gives CDR1 DFQATT, CDR2 SNEGSKA (reference sequence). The CDR3 is 10 residues long. Trimming pared 5 bases from V and 5 bases from J, leaving 5 bases between. The CDR3 sequence is CSAFKDTQYF. Written as DNA, the CDR3 is TGCAGTGCTTTTAAAGATACGCAGTATTTT.

The table lists this clone with a few counts. The gene calls are TRBV2 and TRBJ2-2; 9 positions match TRBD1. The V segment lost 3 bases and the J segment 4 bases; nucleotides outside the gene matches: 6. From germline, CDR1 is SNHLY and CDR2 FYNNEI. The CDR3 consists of 16 residues. Here the CDR3 DNA reads TGTGCCAGCAGTGACAACAGGGGGCGTATCACCGGGGAGCTGTTTTTT. The encoded protein is CASSDNRGRITGELFF.

This clone was seen once. The chain uses TRBV5-6 and TRBJ2-5; D is unclear. Germline CDR1 and CDR2: SGHDT and YYEEEE. With 2 bases removed from V and 6 bases from J, the gap between germline ends came to 5 bases. The CDR3 sequence is 11 residues long. The CDR3 loop reads CASSFLKTQYF. The CDR3 bases are TGTGCCAGCAGCTTTTTAAAGACCCAGTACTTC. The entire variable domain, with the rest obtained from reference TRBV5-6 and TRBJ2-5, is as follows: DAGVTQSPTHLIKTRGQQVTLRCSPKSGHDTVSWYQQALGQGPQFIFQYYEEEERQRGNFPDRFSGHQFPNYSSELNVNALLLGDSALYLCASSFLKTQYFGPGTRLLVL.

CDR3 DNA: TGTGCCAGCAGCTTAGGGACTAGTTATTACGAGCAGTACTTC. This encodes CASSLGTSYYEQYF. The gene calls are TRBV7-2 and TRBJ2-7; TRBD2 aligns across 7 bases. Germline V gene lookup returns CDR1 SGHTA and CDR2 FQGNSA. J was trimmed by 4 bases and V by 1 base; bases with no gene match: 4. This CDR3 has 14 amino acids.

CDR3 DNA: TGTGCCAGCAGCAGTTTAGCGGGAGAGACCCAGTACTTC. As protein: CASSSLAGETQYF. The J gene is TRBJ2-5, the V gene TRBV6-5; 7 bases are a match to TRBD2. The CDR3 runs to 13 residues. V gave up 6 bases and J gave up 4 bases; unmatched junction bases: 5. Germline V gene lookup returns CDR1 MNHEY and CDR2 SVGAGI.

This clone was detected a few times. This chain links TRBV2 with TRBJ1-4, with a possible D match to TRBD1 (6 bases). This CDR3 has 15 residues. The ends were cut back, 4 bases at V and 8 bases at J, with 17 bases in the middle. In germline, CDR1 is SNHLY, CDR2 FYNNEI. The CDR3 loop is CASSARGQGSEKLFF. CDR3 bases: TGTGCCAGCAGTGCGCGCGGGCAGGGGTCCGAAAAACTGTTTTTT.

The table lists this clone with a count of one. This chain connects TRBV15 to TRBJ2-1; a possible D gene is TRBD2 (5 bases). The V gene lost 0 bases and the J gene lost 8 bases, with 11 bases spanning the gap. This CDR3 spans 14 amino acids. Germline values: CDR1 LNHNV, CDR2 YYDKDF (reference sequence). The chain's CDR3 is CATSRELLGYEQFF. DNA for the CDR3: TGTGCCACCAGCAGAGAACTACTAGGATATGAGCAGTTCTTC.

The rearrangement joins TRBV6-2 or TRBV6-3 to TRBJ1-1; 7 bases line up with TRBD1. CDR3 size: 16 residues. J lost 2 bases, V lost 6 bases, and 12 bases had no gene match. Germline V gene sequence: CDR1 MNHEY, CDR2 SVGEGT. CDR3 coding DNA: TGTGCCAGCAGCCCCCACAGGGGTGGGGGTAACACTGAAGCTTTCTTT. Translated, it gives CASSPHRGGGNTEAFF.

This chain connects TRBV27 to TRBJ2-7, with TRBD2 identical over 11 bases. The germline CDR1 and CDR2 sequences are MNHEY and SMNVEV (reference sequence). The length of the CDR3 is 15 residues. V lost 6 bases and J lost 7; bases outside the gene matches: 11. CDR3 DNA: TGTGCCAGCAGCCTCATAGCGGGAGGGCCGGGGGAGCAGTACTTC. Translation: CASSLIAGGPGEQYF.

The J gene is TRBJ1-2, the V gene TRBV18; TRBD1 matches 9 bases. Trimming cost V 4 bases and J 6 bases; bases outside gene matches: 6. The CDR3 is made up of 14 amino acids. CDR1 and CDR2 from the germline V gene are KGHSH and LQKENI. CDR3 in amino acids: CASSQSGQGDGYTF. CDR3 bases: TGTGCCAGCTCACAATCGGGACAGGGCGATGGCTACACCTTC.

This chain connects TRBV19 to TRBJ1-4; unclear D gene. Germline V gene sequence: CDR1 LNHDA, CDR2 SQIVND (reference sequence). Between the trimmed V and J ends, which lost 5 bases and 8 bases, there was a span of 18 bases. The CDR3 is 15 residues long. This CDR3 is CASSLHSSRGEKLFF. CDR3 coding DNA: TGTGCCAGTAGTCTTCACAGCTCCCGAGGGGAAAAACTGTTTTTT.

This clone was counted a single time. The chain recombines TRBV27 with TRBJ1-2; D ambiguous. Germline values: CDR1 MNHEY, CDR2 SMNVEV (reference sequence). Trimming cost V 6 bases and J 2 bases, with 19 bases left between them. The CDR3 length is 16 residues. The DNA for the CDR3 is TGTGCCAGCAGCCCCCGTGGCCGGGGATTCAACTATGGCTACACCTTC. Encoded protein: CASSPRGRGFNYGYTF.

The sample holds a few counts of this clone. V gene TRBV19 combines with J gene TRBJ2-7; D is perhaps TRBD1 (6 bases). The CDR3 sequence is 15 residues long. Germline CDR1 and CDR2: LNHDA and SQIVND (reference sequence). Trimming stripped 5 bases from V and 5 bases from J, with 19 bases between. The CDR3 coding sequence is TGTGCCAGTAGTTCCCGACGAACAGGGCTCAACGAGCAGTACTTC. It specifies CASSSRRTGLNEQYF.

The V call is TRBV7-2, the J call TRBJ1-1; D gene unclear. CDR3 size: 13 residues. Germline V gene data show CDR1 as SGHTA and CDR2 as FQGNSA. V was pared by 1 base and J by 5 bases, with 8 bases between. CDR3 protein: CASSLVADTEAFF. CDR3 sequence (DNA): TGTGCCAGCAGCTTAGTGGCAGATACTGAAGCTTTCTTT.

This chain uses TRBV2 with TRBJ2-5; the match to TRBD1 covers 8 bases. The CDR3 totals 15 residues. Germline assignment: CDR1 SNHLY and CDR2 FYNNEI. The V segment lost 5 bases and the J segment 2 bases; nucleotides outside the gene matches: 7. The CDR3 reads CASSTDRVSQETQYF. In DNA form, the CDR3 reads TGTGCCAGCAGTACGGACAGGGTATCTCAAGAGACCCAGTACTTC. Looking up the rest from reference TRBV2 and TRBJ2-5 gives the full variable domain: EPEVTQTPSHQVTQMGQEVILRCVPISNHLYFYWYRQILGQKVEFLVSFYNNEISEKSEIFDDQFSVERPDGSNFTLKIRSTKLEDSAMYFCASSTDRVSQETQYFGPGTRLLVL.

This clone occurred many times. The chain recombines TRBV7-9 with TRBJ2-7, with 9 positions matching TRBD1. Germline V gene data show CDR1 as SEHNR and CDR2 as FQNEAQ (reference sequence). The CDR3 totals 14 residues. V trimming: 8 bases; J trimming: 3 bases; junction bases outside the gene matches: 8. The CDR3: CASQPNRGHYEQYF. The CDR3 coding sequence is TGTGCCAGCCAACCGAACAGGGGGCACTACGAGCAGTACTTC.

The chain employs TRBV19 and TRBJ1-6; TRBD1 aligns across 7 bases. The CDR3 loop spans 15 amino acids. Losses at the gene ends were 3 bases for V and 10 bases for J; bases not matched to a gene: 9. Germline-derived CDR1 and CDR2 are LNHDA and SQIVND (reference sequence). The CDR3 nucleotides are TGTGCCAGTAGTATGGAGTCTACAGGGGACTCACCCCTCCACTTT. As protein: CASSMESTGDSPLHF.

V usage is TRBV5-1 and J usage is TRBJ2-1, with 7 nucleotides matching TRBD1. Losses at the gene ends were 0 bases for V and 7 bases for J; bases not matched to a gene: 7. Per germline, CDR1 SGHRS and CDR2 YFSETQ. The CDR3 sequence is 15 residues long. The CDR3 bases are TGCGCCAGCAGCTTGGGACAGGGAGTAGGGAATGAGCAGTTCTTC. Protein sequence: CASSLGQGVGNEQFF.

V usage is TRBV11-3 and J usage is TRBJ1-1, with D possibly matching TRBD1 (6 bases). V was cut by 5 bases and J by 5 bases, with 12 bases left in between. The germline V gene has CDR1 SGHNT and CDR2 YENEEA. The CDR3 covers 13 residues. For the CDR3, the DNA is TGTGCCAGCAGCATAAACAGGGATACTGAAGCTTTCTTT. Translated, it gives CASSINRDTEAFF. Drawing the rest from reference TRBV11-3 and TRBJ1-1, the complete variable domain is EAGVVQSPRYKIIEKKQPVAFWCNPISGHNTLYWYLQNLGQGPELLIRYENEEAVDDSQLPKDRFSAERLKGVDSTLKIQPAELGDSAVYLCASSINRDTEAFFGQGTRLTVV.

In this sample, this clone turned up once. CDR3 sequence (DNA): TGTGCCAGCAGTTTATCCGACAGGGGAACGAATGGCTACACCTTC. This codes for CASSLSDRGTNGYTF. J is TRBJ1-2 and V is TRBV28, with 8 bases matching TRBD1. The length of the CDR3 is 15 residues. V trimming: 1 base; J trimming: 6 bases; junction bases outside the gene matches: 7. CDR1 and CDR2 from the germline V gene are MDHEN and SYDVKM.

This clone has more than one count but fewer than ten. J is TRBJ1-3 and V is TRBV5-1; possibly TRBD1 for D (6 bases). Trimming took 4 bases from V and 2 from J, leaving 10 bases between them. This CDR3 spans 14 amino acids. CDR1 is SGHRS and CDR2 is YFSETQ in the germline V gene. CDR3 residues: CASSTGTAGNTIYF. The DNA for the CDR3 is TGCGCCAGCAGCACAGGGACCGCTGGAAACACCATATATTTT. Drawing the rest from reference TRBV5-1 and TRBJ1-3, the complete variable domain is KAGVTQTPRYLIKTRGQQVTLSCSPISGHRSVSWYQQTPGQGLQFLFEYFSETQRNKGNFPGRFSGRQFSNSRSEMNVSTLELGDSALYLCASSTGTAGNTIYFGEGSWLTVV.

J is TRBJ2-3 and V is TRBV7-3; D is perhaps TRBD1 (5 bases). Germline V CDR1 and CDR2: SGHTA, FQGTGA. V lost 3 bases and J lost 8, with 18 bases in between. The CDR3 contains 15 residues. CDR3 sequence: CASSLSPGIGGTQYF. CDR3 coding DNA: TGTGCCAGCAGCTTGTCGCCAGGGATCGGTGGTACGCAGTATTTT.

The chain couples TRBV7-2 to TRBJ2-7, with D unclear. V shed 3 bases and J shed 2 bases, with 8 bases lying between them. The CDR3 is 13 amino acids. Germline V lookup: CDR1 SGHTA, CDR2 FQGNSA. CDR3 region: CASSFTGAYEQYF. In DNA form, the CDR3 reads TGTGCCAGCAGCTTTACCGGTGCCTACGAGCAGTACTTC.